This T cell receptor beta chain was documented in a study of blood T cells in healthy people across ages. Study findings and constraints: With donor CMV status unknown, expanded clonotype changes were possibly confounded. Older individuals had lower TCR beta diversity per million T cells (the decline was roughly linear).

The study isolated at least 6.5 million PBMCs from each sample. Of note for this clonotype: Its specificity is unknown.

A second roughly 6 to 12 cycle PCR used barcoded and J-beta primers. TCRdb redid the calling of the 5' RACE reads with MiXCR, one entry per CDR3 protein. The sample has 600,000 to 850,000 distinct CDR3 sequences, around 46% seen once. Germline V gene lookup returns CDR1 SQVTM and CDR2 ANQGSEA. The CDR3 is 19 residues long. V lost 4 bases, J lost 0 bases, and 26 bases lay in between. The clonotype comes from a woman aged 55-75 years in good health. The chain combines TRBV29-1 with TRBJ2-3, with a possible D match to TRBD1 (5 bases). Material: blood. CDR3 in DNA: TGCAGCGTTGTCGGCAAGGCCCTAGTCAGGGTTGAGAGCACAGATACGCAGTATTTT. Translating gives CSVVGKALVRVESTDTQYF.